The 14 T cell receptor beta chains below all came from one sample that was sequenced in a study of CD8+ T cells in alopecia areata. RNA, once extracted, was reverse transcribed into cDNA for use as the sequencing template. TCRdb's table, derived via immunoSEQ multiplex PCR, lists solely in-frame clones and lacks some. The sample includes 150,000 or so clones, roughly 50% of them seen just once. Sequencing used CD4+ T cells sorted from blood. Every receptor here comes from a human donor with alopecia areata.

This clone has only a few counts. The chain joins TRBV7-2 to TRBJ2-2; D could derive from TRBD1 or TRBD2 (6 bases each). Trimming stripped 9 bases from V and 3 bases from J, with 14 bases between. Germline V gene lookup returns CDR1 SGHTA and CDR2 FQGNSA. The CDR3 covers 14 residues. The CDR3 nucleotides read TGTGCCAGTCGAGGGGGGTCCGACACCGGGGAGCTGTTTTTT. It codes for CASRGGSDTGELFF.

This clone appeared a few times. The chain carries TRBV7-9 and TRBJ2-7; 9 bases fit TRBD1. Germline CDR1 and CDR2: SEHNR and FQNEAQ (reference sequence). V was clipped by 2 bases and J by 13 bases; unmatched bases: 6. This CDR3 region has 12 residues. CDR3 sequence reads: CASSLNTGGPYF. The CDR3 region has the DNA TGTGCCAGCAGCTTAAACACAGGGGGCCCTTACTTC.

The V call is TRBV19, the J call TRBJ2-1; D may be TRBD1 (5 bases). CDR3 length: 15 amino acids. The V end lost 4 bases, the J end lost 6 bases, and 16 bases lay between the germline ends. The germline gives CDR1 LNHDA, CDR2 SQIVND (reference sequence). This CDR3 reads CASSKGQDFFNEQFF. The CDR3 DNA sequence: TGTGCCAGTAGTAAGGGGCAGGATTTTTTCAATGAGCAGTTCTTC.

This clone has just a few counts. This chain joins TRBV29-1 and TRBJ2-1; no clear D. The V end lost 3 bases, the J end lost 8 bases, and 14 bases lay between the germline ends. The CDR3 loop spans 13 amino acids. Per the germline V gene, CDR1 is SQVTM and CDR2 is ANQGSEA. The CDR3 bases are TGCAGCGTTGATACACGGCTAGGCGATGAGCAGTTCTTC. This codes for CSVDTRLGDEQFF.

The chain has TRBV27 and TRBJ1-2; a weak D match, TRBD1 (6 bases). The CDR3 spans 16 residues. Trimming cost V 5 bases and J 4 bases, with 20 bases left between them. CDR1 and CDR2 from the germline V gene are MNHEY and SMNVEV (reference sequence). CDR3 nucleotide sequence: TGTGCCAGCAGTGGAGCAGGGGAGGGTATACTCTATGGCTACACCTTC. As protein: CASSGAGEGILYGYTF.

This chain links TRBV5-1 with TRBJ2-1; D unclear. This CDR3 contains 14 residues. V was clipped by 5 bases and J by 3 bases, with 12 bases between them. Germline loops: CDR1 SGHRS, CDR2 YFSETQ. The CDR3 here is CASRLNIGYNEQFF. In nucleotides, the CDR3 is TGCGCCAGCAGACTTAATATTGGCTACAATGAGCAGTTCTTC.

The chain combines TRBV27 with TRBJ2-1; 10 bases are shared with TRBD2. Germline CDR1 and CDR2: MNHEY and SMNVEV (reference sequence). Trimming at V came to 4 bases and at J to 8 bases, leaving 14 bases not matched to a gene. The CDR3 loop spans 17 amino acids. CDR3 in amino acids: CASSSPLIAGGNDEQFF. The CDR3, as DNA: TGTGCCAGCAGTTCCCCCCTGATAGCGGGAGGCAATGATGAGCAGTTCTTC.

The V and J genes are TRBV10-3 and TRBJ2-1, with D maybe TRBD1 (6 bases). This CDR3 is built from 13 residues. The V gene lost 3 bases and the J gene lost 9 bases, with 12 bases spanning the gap. CDR1 ENHRY and CDR2 SYGVKD come from the germline V gene. CDR3 protein: CAISENRDGEQFF. Written as DNA, the CDR3 is TGTGCCATCAGTGAAAACAGGGACGGTGAGCAGTTCTTC.

The J gene is TRBJ1-1, the V gene TRBV30; D is unclear. Germline CDR1 GTSNPN, CDR2 SVGIG (reference sequence). V gave up 5 bases and J gave up 10 bases, with 20 bases separating them. The CDR3 is 13 residues long. The CDR3 sequence: CAWGRQAPYGAFF. CDR3 in DNA: TGTGCCTGGGGTCGGCAGGCACCATACGGAGCTTTCTTT.

The gene calls are TRBV5-1 and TRBJ1-2, with D possibly TRBD1 on 6 matching bases. This CDR3 comprises 14 residues. V lost 3 bases and J lost 4, with 13 bases in between. CDR1 SGHRS and CDR2 YFSETQ come from the germline V gene. The CDR3 spells CASSSSTGLYGYTF. CDR3 DNA sequence: TGCGCCAGCAGCTCTTCGACAGGTCTCTATGGCTACACCTTC.

The chain couples TRBV29-1 to TRBJ1-1, with D possibly TRBD1 on 5 matching bases. Germline loops: CDR1 SQVTM, CDR2 ANQGSEA. The CDR3 covers 11 residues. Trimming took 4 bases from V and 5 from J, leaving 8 bases between them. CDR3 DNA sequence: TGCAGCGTTGCCAGGGAGACTGAAGCTTTCTTT. Protein: CSVARETEAFF.

This clone showed up just a few times. This sequence joins TRBV28 and TRBJ1-5, with D unresolved. Germline values: CDR1 MDHEN, CDR2 SYDVKM. The CDR3 consists of 13 residues. The V and J ends lost 7 bases and 2 bases respectively, with 9 bases between them. CDR3 region: CASTGQRNQPQHF. CDR3 coding DNA: TGTGCCAGCACAGGTCAGCGCAATCAGCCCCAGCATTTT.

There are a few counts of this clone. The V call is TRBV4-1, the J call TRBJ2-1, with 11 nucleotides matching TRBD2. The CDR3 extends over 16 amino acids. Germline CDR1 MGHRA, CDR2 YSYEKL. Unmatched junction bases numbered 11, after V lost 4 bases and J lost 9 bases. The CDR3 nucleotides are TGCGCCAGCAGCCGTAAGAGTAGCGGGAGGGGAGGTGAGCAGTTCTTC. It codes for CASSRKSSGRGGEQFF.

This chain uses TRBV5-4 with TRBJ2-1, with D perhaps TRBD2 (6 bases). The CDR3 covers 13 residues. V was trimmed by 1 base and J by 10 bases, leaving 12 bases between them. Germline V gene sequence: CDR1 SGHNT, CDR2 YYREEE (reference sequence). In DNA form, the CDR3 reads TGTGCCAGCAGCTTGCGGGAGCGGCAGGAGCAGTTCTTC. This codes for CASSLRERQEQFF.